What follows describes a single T cell receptor beta chain. The V gene's germline CDR1 is SGHRS and CDR2 YFSETQ. The junction had 7 bases not matched to a gene; V was cut back by 0 bases and J by 6 bases. The CDR3 is 16 residues long. Libraries were prepared by immunoSEQ multiplex PCR; TCRdb keeps only in-frame clonotypes and omits some of them. The sample contains about 50,000 clones, more than 75% of which appear only once. These data are taken from a study of siplizumab effects on memory and regulatory T cells. Input material: naive CD8+ T cells sorted from blood. This receptor was identified in a human donor in good health. This chain joins TRBV5-1 and TRBJ2-1; TRBD2 matches at 9 bases. CDR3 bases: TGCGCCAGCAGCTTGGGCCTCGCGGGGGGGCTCAATGAGCAGTTCTTC. Encoded protein: CASSLGLAGGLNEQFF.